A single sample is the source of the 4 T cell receptor beta chains below, sequenced in a study of blood T cell repertoires in COVID-19. TCRdb's copy holds only in-frame clones and misses some; the assay was immunoSEQ multiplex PCR. The sample carries 470,000 or so clones, roughly 91% recorded once. Input material: peripheral blood. The origin of the receptors is a woman aged 25 to 39 with acute or convalescent COVID-19.

This chain joins TRBV27 and TRBJ2-1; 12 positions agree with TRBD2. V shed 9 bases and J 8 bases; nucleotides not matched to a gene: 8. The germline V gene has CDR1 MNHEY and CDR2 SMNVEV (reference sequence). This CDR3 is built from 14 residues. CDR3 in amino acids: CASGPSGGAYEQFF. The CDR3, as DNA: TGTGCCAGTGGGCCTAGCGGGGGGGCCTATGAGCAGTTCTTC.

V is TRBV30 and J is TRBJ2-7, with a possible D match to TRBD2 (6 bases). The V gene's germline CDR1 is GTSNPN and CDR2 SVGIG (reference sequence). The CDR3 runs 16 residues. Trimming stripped 2 bases from V and 2 bases from J, with 19 bases between. CDR3 region: CAWSPPSGLRAYEQYF. CDR3 DNA: TGTGCCTGGAGTCCCCCATCGGGACTGAGGGCCTACGAGCAGTACTTC.

This chain joins TRBV3-1 (or the pseudogene TRBV3-2) and TRBJ1-1, with 7 bases identical to TRBD1. The CDR3 totals 15 residues. Germline V gene data show CDR1 as LGHDT and CDR2 as YNNKEL (reference sequence). The J segment lost 5 bases and the V segment lost 6 bases, leaving 12 bases of the junction unmatched. The CDR3 is CASRQLRQGGTEAFF. CDR3 sequence (DNA): TGTGCCAGCAGGCAGCTCAGACAGGGTGGGACTGAAGCTTTCTTT.

This chain uses TRBV5-1 with TRBJ2-5, with 8 bases that match TRBD2. The V gene's germline CDR1 is SGHRS and CDR2 YFSETQ. Losses at the gene ends were 6 bases for V and 1 base for J; bases not matched to a gene: 8. The CDR3 length is 15 residues. DNA of the CDR3: TGCGCCAGCACCTTTACCGGGACTAGCCAAGAGACCCAGTACTTC. The encoded protein is CASTFTGTSQETQYF.